The T cell receptor (beta chain) under discussion was sequenced for a study of cytomegalovirus exposure and HLA in healthy donors (dated by TCRdb to about 2017). In the study overall: In an earlier analysis of fewer than 750 of the donors, about 270 Gb of sequence data and approximately 100 million unique TCR beta sequences from 150 million to 200 million T cells were reported. Along with the roughly 700-subject first cohort, a separate validation cohort of around 120 different subjects was used. About 320 gigabases of sequencing data and approximately 85 million unique TCR sequences were included in an early release covering 500 to 750 HLA-typed donors. In a later genetic analysis, genome-wide SNP genotypes for about 55% of the roughly 670 donors were used, and that subset was treated as a discovery cohort. Using immunosequencing, the study profiled T cell repertoires from fewer than 850 subjects and related those repertoires to cytomegalovirus serostatus. The study was designed to test whether signatures of past pathogen exposure could be identified by cataloging public T cell receptors. A later analysis re-examined previously published TCR beta repertoires from about 700 donors and added high-resolution HLA genotyping to investigate patterns of TCR occurrence. The genetic ancestry cluster associated with self-reported Caucasian donors included roughly 84% of the approximately 410 genotyped donors. To predict cytomegalovirus infection status, the study combined high-throughput TCR immunosequencing, statistical association of individual TCRs with disease status, and machine learning. Donor age, sex, ethnicity and CMV serostatus were compiled together with the repertoire data. Four or five DR-DQ haplotypes were treated as single units for association and clustering because of strong linkage in the cohort. Across 398 genotyped donors of the cohort, an average of about 250,000 unique TCR beta nucleotide sequences per donor were sequenced, and roughly 17% of those sequences were non-productive. Rather than using new phenotypic data, the later analysis identified candidate immune exposures from TCR beta sequences and from how often those sequences occurred across donors. Typing coverage differed by locus: A, B, C, DRB1 and DQB1 were typed in roughly 620-630 donors, DQA1 in about 550, DPA1 in around 610, and DPB1 in around 440. To decide whether each TCR beta V gene segment behaved as functional or pseudogenic, an earlier analysis of 587 of the donors relied on high-throughput TCR beta sequencing. HLA typing included class I and class II loci at four-digit resolution. Every discovery cohort repertoire had been produced on one sequencing platform.

The cohort consisted of approximately 690 healthy bone marrow donors. At the time of sampling, all cohort members were nominally healthy, though unrecorded immune exposures were likely present. The donor was CMV seropositive and was included in the group of 250 to 350 seropositive cohort members. A peripheral blood sample was collected from each donor, and TCR beta sequencing was performed on peripheral blood mononuclear cells. The Qiagen DNeasy Blood Extraction Kit was used to extract genomic DNA from the blood cell samples. The full study reports these points: Because counts were too low, around 18 rarely observed V segments, including chromosome 9 orphons, were left out of the earlier analysis of several hundred of the donors. Sequencing depth was assumed to be roughly uniform across donors in the presence/absence analyses, though that assumption may not hold. Strong co-occurrence of HLA alleles, especially DR and DQ, made assigning TCR associations to individual alleles difficult. A further reported finding was that TCR beta sequences accurately predicted the HLA-A and HLA-B alleles for most subjects in the first cohort. A cluster of highly shared sequence variants was judged likely to represent a technical artifact of the sequencing pipeline. A later analysis found that TCR association rates varied across HLA loci, with DRB1 alleles showing the most associated TCRs and HLA-C alleles the fewest. In an earlier analysis of roughly 500 of the donors, most TCR beta V segments appeared in productive rearrangements about 87% or about 30% of the time, broadly matching IMGT annotations. Because some donors lacked HLA typing at each locus, the association tests relied only on the typed subset. Because the 87-base-pair reads could not distinguish some IMGT-functional V segments, including TRBV6-2 and TRBV6-3, those segments were excluded. The study listed approximately 150 TCR beta chains as associated with cytomegalovirus. The authors suggested that the approach could potentially be extended to other disease states and immunological phenotypes. In a later analysis, several top co-occurrence clusters were reported to appear linked to parvovirus B19, influenza, CMV and Epstein-Barr virus. Most TCR sequences were observed very rarely across donors, whereas some public TCRs were present in many individuals. In both the original and validation cohorts, the classifier was reported to diagnose cytomegalovirus status with high specificity and sensitivity. A later analysis associated about 17,000 TCR beta sequences with specific HLA alleles at a false discovery rate of 0.05. Correlated functional status among segregating V segments might reflect linkage disequilibrium, but an unknown experimental factor could not be ruled out. In a later analysis, most CMV-associated TCR beta chains were found to appear HLA-restricted, with HLA associations seemingly driven largely by CMV exposure. A later analysis found that HLA-associated TCR beta chains were more clonally expanded and had lower generation probabilities than equally common non-associated chains. Immune exposure information for the cohort was limited to CMV serostatus. A later genetic analysis associated a missense DCLRE1C variant with V-gene and J-gene trimming of TCR beta chains, and an independent cohort replicated the association. Compared with the roughly 710-donor mean, donors in an Asian-associated ancestry cluster had fewer N-insertions in productive TCRs, according to a later genetic analysis. In vitro tests confirmed that three of the cytomegalovirus-associated TCR beta chains recognize cytomegalovirus antigens. This cohort had only TCR beta chains sequenced, and the lack of alpha or paired-chain data limited which features could be detected.

A note on this clone: The specificity of this receptor is unknown.

The V end loses 4 bases and the J end loses 1 base, and a stretch of 14 bases separates them. According to the germline V gene, CDR1 reads SGHRS and CDR2 reads YFSETQ. The CDR3 measures 15 amino acids from cysteine to phenylalanine. CDR3 DNA is the only sequence kept; it has 45 bases, read in frame from the first base. The library came from the immunoSEQ multiplex PCR assay. For the multiplex PCR, a mixture combining 60 forward primers for TCR Vbeta segments and 13 reverse primers for TCR Jbeta segments was used. The CDR3 region of rearranged TCR beta genes was amplified from genomic DNA by a multiplex PCR assay. The Illumina HiSeq System was used to sequence the amplified TCR beta libraries as 87-base-pair reads. Per the original workflow: In a later analysis, some 80 million unique TCR beta chains were counted across the roughly 610 repertoires, and roughly 11 million of these chains were shared by at least two donors. Raw reads were error-corrected and collapsed into unique sequences with a nearest-neighbor algorithm that merged closely related sequences to remove PCR and sequencing errors. CDR3 sequences were aligned to IMGT reference sequences to assign V, D and J gene segments. For a sequence to be retained, a match of at least six nucleotides to both a V gene segment and a J gene segment was required. A rearrangement counted as productive if the CDR3 had no stop codons and remained in frame with V and J, and every other rearrangement counted as non-productive. CDR3 was defined according to IMGT convention as the region running from the second conserved V-encoded cysteine to the conserved J-encoded phenylalanine. In an earlier analysis of roughly 610 of the donors, sequences lacking an unambiguous match to a single V gene segment were excluded. An earlier analysis of fewer than 650 of the donors classified V segments as functional when productive rearrangements were above 56.7% and as segregating when the standard deviation between donors was above 5%. A statistical classification framework was built to diagnose cytomegalovirus status from the catalog of TCR beta chain sequences. In a later analysis, V and J genes were assigned by comparing TCR nucleotide sequences against IMGT/GENE-DB human TR gene sequences. Using the TCRdist pipeline, a later analysis assigned CDR3 sequences along with most-parsimonious VDJ recombination scenarios. A later analysis defined each TCR beta chain by its CDR3 amino acid sequence plus V-gene family, and excluded reads lacking a unique V-gene family. In a later analysis, 500 to 650 highly shared, low-generation-probability nucleotide sequences were removed to address suspected cross-contamination and a sequencing artifact. For each public chain, a later analysis derived a clonal expansion index from normalized ranks of inferred template counts within each repertoire. Generation probabilities in a later analysis came from a VDJ recombination model fitted to out-of-frame rearrangements, and those results were checked against IGoR. In a later analysis, TCR-TCR, TCR-HLA and TCR-CMV co-occurrence was scored with hypergeometric tests, and a repertoire-size bias correction was applied to TCR pairs. In a later analysis, false discovery rates were estimated by permuting HLA or CMV assignments 20 times. In a later analysis, co-occurring TCRs were grouped with DBSCAN, and TCRdist sequence similarity was added when clustering was performed within HLA-allele-positive subsets. Repertoires with fewer than 30,000 or more than 120,000 public chains were left out of co-occurrence clustering, as were roughly five repertoires with anomalous nucleotide sharing. As stored in TCRdb, this immuneACCESS dataset retains in-frame rearrangements with V and J assigned. A fraction of the clones does not appear; measured against another copy, unresolved V genes explain less than half of the discrepancy, and the remainder lacks a known reason. V, J and clone size were drawn from that table, and D and trimming were deduced from the DNA. The table held for this sample gives about 200,000 clones. The leading ten clones occupy around 1.1% of the sample.

The chain employs TRBV5-1 and TRBJ1-1; the D segment could be TRBD1, given 5 matching bases. The sequenced sample consisted of PBMCs. The receptor was derived from a girl aged 2-10 years in good health and CMV-seropositive. The bases read TGCGCCAGCAGCCCAAAGACAGACTCGAACACTGAAGCTTTCTTT. The resulting protein is CASSPKTDSNTEAFF. The variable domain in full, with residues beyond the CDR3 obtained from the reference TRBV5-1 and TRBJ1-1 genes, is KAGVTQTPRYLIKTRGQQVTLSCSPISGHRSVSWYQQTPGQGLQFLFEYFSETQRNKGNFPGRFSGRQFSNSRSEMNVSTLELGDSALYLCASSPKTDSNTEAFFGQGTRLTVV.